The clone carrying this T cell receptor beta chain was counted a few times. From germline, CDR1 is MGHRA and CDR2 YSYEKL. With 2 bases removed from V and 6 bases from J, the gap between germline ends came to 8 bases. CDR3 length: 13 amino acids. The sample belongs to a study of blood T cell repertoires in COVID-19. Study at large: In each case, the material was cDNA or gDNA derived from T cells, B-cell-depleted T cells, or PBMCs.

Authors' data handling: Cell counts per sample came from amplifying reference gene primers. Data came from immunoSEQ multiplex PCR; TCRdb stores just in-frame clones and leaves some out. For V, J and clone size, that table is used; D and trimming come from the DNA. Of fewer than 250,000 clones in the sample, 85% were seen once. All enrollees were about 18 to 89 years old and from roughly 22 US areas. Sequencing input: PBMCs or T cells enriched from blood (not recorded which). This receptor was identified in a woman aged 50 to 60 with acute COVID-19. The chain links TRBV4-1 to TRBJ2-1; no firm D call. The CDR3 loop is CASSQTAANEQFF. In DNA form, the CDR3 reads TGCGCCAGCAGCCAAACAGCTGCCAATGAGCAGTTCTTC.